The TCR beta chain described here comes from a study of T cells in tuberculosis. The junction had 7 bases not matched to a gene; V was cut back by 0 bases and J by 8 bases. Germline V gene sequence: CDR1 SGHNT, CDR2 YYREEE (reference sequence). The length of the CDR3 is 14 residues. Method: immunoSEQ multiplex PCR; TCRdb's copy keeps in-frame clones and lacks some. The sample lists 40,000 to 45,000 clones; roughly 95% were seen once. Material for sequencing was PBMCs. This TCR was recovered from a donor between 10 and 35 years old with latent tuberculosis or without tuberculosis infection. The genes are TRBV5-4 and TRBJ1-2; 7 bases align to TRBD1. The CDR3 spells CASSLVAGGRGYTF. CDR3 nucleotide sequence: TGTGCCAGCAGCTTGGTGGCAGGGGGTAGGGGCTACACCTTC.